Below are 13 T cell receptor beta chains sequenced from a single sample in a study of technical replicates of blood from a few donors (dated by TCRdb to 2016 to 2017). Receptors were amplified or captured by the immunoSEQ multiplex PCR assay. This immuneACCESS table, as held by TCRdb, lists in-frame sequences with V and J called but not all clones. Of the missing ones, under half trace to an unresolved V gene in checked studies; the others have no known cause. Counted in this sample were 78,000 or so clones; about 89% of them appeared once. Together, the top ten hold under 0.5% of the sample. Sequenced input: T cells isolated from PBMCs. These TCRs come from a human donor in good health.

This chain uses TRBV15 with TRBJ2-7; tentatively, D is TRBD1 (6 bases). Trimming stripped 4 bases from V and 6 bases from J, with 19 bases between. The CDR3 has 15 residues. The germline V gene encodes CDR1 LNHNV and CDR2 YYDKDF (reference sequence). The CDR3 region is CATSTRSGHGPEQYF. The CDR3 DNA follows: TGTGCCACCAGCACCCGATCGGGACATGGCCCCGAGCAGTACTTC.

CDR3 nucleotides: TGTGCCTGGAGTGTAAACCCCCAGGTGACCCAGTACTTC. It specifies CAWSVNPQVTQYF. The chain uses TRBV30 and TRBJ2-5, with no clear D. CDR1 and CDR2 from the germline V gene are GTSNPN and SVGIG (reference sequence). This CDR3 region has 13 residues. Trimming cost V 0 bases and J 7 bases, with 12 bases left between them. The full variable domain, its missing parts supplied by reference TRBV30 and TRBJ2-5, is SQTIHQWPATLVQPVGSPLSLECTVEGTSNPNLYWYRQAAGRGLQLLFYSVGIGQISSEVPQNLSASRPQDRQFILSSKKLLLSDSGFYLCAWSVNPQVTQYFGPGTRLLVL.

In its sample, this clone was seen once. J is TRBJ2-1 and V is TRBV2; TRBD2 matches at 11 bases. The length of the CDR3 is 14 residues. V lost 6 bases, J lost 7 bases, and 5 bases stayed unmatched. Germline CDR1 is SNHLY and CDR2 is FYNNEI. The CDR3 nucleotides read TGTGCCAGCAGCGCCGGGACTAGCGGAAATGAGCAGTTCTTC. This translates into CASSAGTSGNEQFF.

The chain joins TRBV28 to TRBJ2-3; TRBD1 agrees at 7 bases. Trimming removed 3 bases from V and 6 bases from J; junction bases left unmatched: 12. This CDR3 region has 16 residues. Germline loops: CDR1 MDHEN, CDR2 SYDVKM. As DNA, the CDR3 is TGTGCCAGCAGTTTCGGTTTCGGGACAGCATCCGATACGCAGTATTTT. It encodes CASSFGFGTASDTQYF.

This clone was recorded once. The genes are TRBV29-1 and TRBJ1-2; 7 nucleotides align to TRBD1. V shed 3 bases, J shed 8 bases, and the junction held 15 bases outside the gene matches. Germline V gives CDR1 SQVTM, CDR2 ANQGSEA. The CDR3 is made up of 15 amino acids. Here the CDR3 reads CSVEFQGQEFKGYTF. The CDR3 DNA sequence: TGCAGCGTTGAGTTCCAAGGACAGGAATTCAAGGGCTACACCTTC.

The chain joins TRBV28 to TRBJ2-7; D remains unclear. This CDR3 comprises 13 residues. Trimming took 6 bases from V and 4 from J, leaving 13 bases between them. Looked up from germline, CDR1 is MDHEN and CDR2 is SYDVKM. The CDR3 DNA sequence: TGTGCCAGCAGCTATAGCATGGGTTACGAGCAGTACTTC. Its protein product is CASSYSMGYEQYF.

This clone was recorded once. V is TRBV7-6 and J is TRBJ1-1, with D possibly TRBD1 on 6 matching bases. V gave up 5 bases and J gave up 4 bases, with 17 bases separating them. This CDR3 contains 15 residues. Germline CDR1 SGHVS, CDR2 FNYEAQ. CDR3 in DNA: TGTGCCAGCAGCAACAGCATAACAGGGAGCACTGAAGCTTTCTTT. This sequence encodes CASSNSITGSTEAFF.

The chain employs TRBV4-2 and TRBJ1-5, with 7 bases lining up with TRBD1. The CDR3 contains 19 residues. From germline, CDR1 is LGHNA and CDR2 YNFKEQ. The V gene end was trimmed by 0 bases and the J gene end by 4 bases; junction bases not matched to a gene: 15. CDR3 bases: TGTGCCAGCAGCCAAGATAAAGTAGGCGACCTACAGGGGAATCAGCCCCAGCATTTT. Protein: CASSQDKVGDLQGNQPQHF.

The chain is built from TRBV5-8 and TRBJ2-2, with 7 bases identical to TRBD2. This CDR3 contains 16 residues. Per the germline V gene, CDR1 is SGHTS and CDR2 is YDEGEE. V trimming: 4 bases; J trimming: 6 bases; junction bases outside the gene matches: 12. CDR3 sequence: CASSGGDPQKPGELFF. Here the CDR3 DNA reads TGTGCCAGCAGCGGGGGGGACCCACAAAAACCCGGGGAGCTGTTTTTT.

J is TRBJ2-3 and V is TRBV7-3; tentative D call: TRBD1 (5 bases). Trimming left V 5 bases short and J 5 bases short, with 11 bases between. CDR1 is SGHTA and CDR2 is FQGTGA in the germline V gene. The CDR3 runs to 13 residues. The CDR3 nucleotides are TGTGCCAGCAGCGCATCCGGACAAGATACGCAGTATTTT. Encoded protein: CASSASGQDTQYF.

The V gene is TRBV4-2, the J gene TRBJ2-7, with 8 nucleotides matching TRBD2. The CDR3 is 16 amino acids. After removal of 0 bases from V and 5 bases from J, the junction contained 9 bases not matched to a gene. The V gene's germline CDR1 is LGHNA and CDR2 YNFKEQ. The DNA of the CDR3 is TGTGCCAGCAGCCAAGATAGGAGCGGGAGTTATAACGAGCAGTACTTC. Translated, it gives CASSQDRSGSYNEQYF.

V usage is TRBV10-3 and J usage is TRBJ2-5, with 7 nucleotides matching TRBD1. Trimming removed 2 bases from V and 4 bases from J; junction bases left unmatched: 4. Germline-derived CDR1 and CDR2 are ENHRY and SYGVKD. The CDR3 contains 14 residues. The CDR3 is CAISETGAGETQYF. As DNA, the CDR3 is TGTGCCATCAGTGAGACAGGGGCAGGAGAGACCCAGTACTTC.

This rearrangement joins TRBV7-9 to TRBJ2-3, with 9 bases aligning to TRBD2. The trim removed 3 bases at V and 2 bases at J, leaving 9 bases unmatched. The CDR3 has 17 amino acids. Germline V lookup: CDR1 SEHNR, CDR2 FQNEAQ (reference sequence). The CDR3 bases are TGTGCCAGCAGCTTGTACCCTAGCGGGGAATCCACAGATACGCAGTATTTT. This codes for CASSLYPSGESTDTQYF.